The entry below gives a single TCR beta chain sequence along with its context. This sample is drawn from a study of blood T cell repertoires in COVID-19. Turning to the study itself: COVID-19 samples, acute and convalescent, were from the United States, Italy and Spain.

The protocol was immunoSEQ multiplex PCR, while the TCRdb copy is restricted to in-frame clones and leaves out a portion. The sample yields approximately 45,000 clones, around 85% seen once. The clonotype was recovered from an elderly woman with acute or convalescent COVID-19. The sequenced sample was peripheral blood.

The CDR3 nucleotides read TGTGCCAGCGGGCAGAAACTGAACACTGAAGCTTTCTTT. The encoded protein is CASGQKLNTEAFF. The J gene is TRBJ1-1, the V gene TRBV6-5; D not resolved. Germline lookup yields CDR1 MNHEY and CDR2 SVGAGI. The CDR3 consists of 13 residues. Trimming removed 8 bases at V and 0 bases at J, with 10 bases between.